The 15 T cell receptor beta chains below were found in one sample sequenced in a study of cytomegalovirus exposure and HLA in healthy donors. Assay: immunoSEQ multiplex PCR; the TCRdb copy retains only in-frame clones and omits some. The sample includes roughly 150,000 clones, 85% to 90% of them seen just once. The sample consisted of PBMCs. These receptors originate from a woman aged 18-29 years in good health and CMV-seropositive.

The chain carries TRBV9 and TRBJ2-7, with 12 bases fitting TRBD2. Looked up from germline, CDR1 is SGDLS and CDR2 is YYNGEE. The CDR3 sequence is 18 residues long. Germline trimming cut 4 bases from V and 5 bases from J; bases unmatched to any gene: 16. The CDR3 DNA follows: TGTGCCAGCAGCAAAGGACTAGCGGGATCCAATATCCCAAACGAGCAGTACTTC. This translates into CASSKGLAGSNIPNEQYF.

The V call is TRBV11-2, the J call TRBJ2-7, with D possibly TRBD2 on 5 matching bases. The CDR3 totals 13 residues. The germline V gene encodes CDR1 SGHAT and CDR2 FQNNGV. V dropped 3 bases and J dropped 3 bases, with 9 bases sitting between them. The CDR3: CASSLAGLYEQYF. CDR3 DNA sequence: TGTGCCAGCAGCTTGGCGGGTCTCTACGAGCAGTACTTC.

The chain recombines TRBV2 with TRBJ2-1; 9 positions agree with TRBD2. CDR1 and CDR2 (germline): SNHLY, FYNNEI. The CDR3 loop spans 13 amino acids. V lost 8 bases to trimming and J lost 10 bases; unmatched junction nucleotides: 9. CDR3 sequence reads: CASSIGLAPEQFF. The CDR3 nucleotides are TGTGCCAGCTCTATAGGACTAGCGCCAGAGCAGTTCTTC.

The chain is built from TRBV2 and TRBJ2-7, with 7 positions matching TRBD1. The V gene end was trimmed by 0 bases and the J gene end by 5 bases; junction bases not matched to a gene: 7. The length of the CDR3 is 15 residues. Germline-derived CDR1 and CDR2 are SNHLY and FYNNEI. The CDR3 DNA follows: TGTGCCAGCAGTGAAGCACCCAGACAGGGAAACGAGCAGTACTTC. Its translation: CASSEAPRQGNEQYF. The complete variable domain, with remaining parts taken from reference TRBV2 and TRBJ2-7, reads EPEVTQTPSHQVTQMGQEVILRCVPISNHLYFYWYRQILGQKVEFLVSFYNNEISEKSEIFDDQFSVERPDGSNFTLKIRSTKLEDSAMYFCASSEAPRQGNEQYFGPGTRLTVT.

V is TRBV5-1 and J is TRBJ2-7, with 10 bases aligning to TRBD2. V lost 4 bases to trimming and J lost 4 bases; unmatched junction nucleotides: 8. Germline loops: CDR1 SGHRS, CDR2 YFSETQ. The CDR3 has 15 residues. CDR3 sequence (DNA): TGCGCCAGCAGCGCACCGGGACTAGCGAGTTACGAGCAGTACTTC. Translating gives CASSAPGLASYEQYF.

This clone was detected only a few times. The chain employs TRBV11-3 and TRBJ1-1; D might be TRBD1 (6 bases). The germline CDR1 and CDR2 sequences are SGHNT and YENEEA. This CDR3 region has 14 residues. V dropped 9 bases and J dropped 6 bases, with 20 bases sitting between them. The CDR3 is CASSPDRGLAEAFF. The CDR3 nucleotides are TGTGCCAGTTCCCCGGACAGAGGTCTCGCTGAAGCTTTCTTT.

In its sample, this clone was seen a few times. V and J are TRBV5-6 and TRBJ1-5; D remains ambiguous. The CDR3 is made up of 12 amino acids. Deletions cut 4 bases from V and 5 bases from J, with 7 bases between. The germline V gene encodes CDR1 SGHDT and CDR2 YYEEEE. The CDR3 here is CASSRPDQPQHF. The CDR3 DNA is TGTGCCAGCAGCCGCCCAGATCAGCCCCAGCATTTT.

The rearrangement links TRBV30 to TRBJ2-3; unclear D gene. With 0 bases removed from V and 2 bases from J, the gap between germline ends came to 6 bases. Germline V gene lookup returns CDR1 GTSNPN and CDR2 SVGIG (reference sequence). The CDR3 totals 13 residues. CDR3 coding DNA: TGTGCCTGGAGTGTACGCGACACAGATACGCAGTATTTT. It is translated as CAWSVRDTDTQYF.

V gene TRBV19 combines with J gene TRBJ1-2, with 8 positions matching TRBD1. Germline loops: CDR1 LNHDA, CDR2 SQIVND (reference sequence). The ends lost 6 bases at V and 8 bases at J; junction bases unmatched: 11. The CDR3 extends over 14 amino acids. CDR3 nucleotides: TGTGCCAGTAGGTCCTCCGGGACAGGTACCGGCTACACCTTC. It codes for CASRSSGTGTGYTF.

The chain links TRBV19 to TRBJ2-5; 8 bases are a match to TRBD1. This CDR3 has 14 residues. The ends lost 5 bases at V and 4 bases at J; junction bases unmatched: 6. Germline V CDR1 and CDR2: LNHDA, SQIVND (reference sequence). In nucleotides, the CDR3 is TGTGCCAGTAGTCAGACAGGGGCAGGAGAGACCCAGTACTTC. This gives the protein CASSQTGAGETQYF. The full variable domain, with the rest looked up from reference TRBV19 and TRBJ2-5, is DGGITQSPKYLFRKEGQNVTLSCEQNLNHDAMYWYRQDPGQGLRLIYYSQIVNDFQKGDIAEGYSVSREKKESFPLTVTSAQKNPTAFYLCASSQTGAGETQYFGPGTRLLVL.

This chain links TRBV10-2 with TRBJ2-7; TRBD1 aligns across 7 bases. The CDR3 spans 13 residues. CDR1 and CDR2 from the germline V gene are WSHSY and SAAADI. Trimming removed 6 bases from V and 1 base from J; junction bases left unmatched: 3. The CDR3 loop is CASRDRSSYEQYF. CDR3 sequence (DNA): TGCGCCAGCAGGGACAGGTCGTCCTACGAGCAGTACTTC.

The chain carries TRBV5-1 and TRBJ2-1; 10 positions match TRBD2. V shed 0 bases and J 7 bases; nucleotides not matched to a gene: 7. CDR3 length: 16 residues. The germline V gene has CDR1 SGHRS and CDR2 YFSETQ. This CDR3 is CASSLALAGEMNEQFF. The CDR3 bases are TGCGCCAGCAGCTTGGCCCTAGCGGGAGAGATGAATGAGCAGTTCTTC.

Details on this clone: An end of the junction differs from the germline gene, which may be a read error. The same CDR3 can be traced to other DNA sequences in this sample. The CDR3 region has the DNA TGTGCCAGTAGTTACTCGGGGCAGGGGAGTACAGCTTTCTTT. Protein sequence: CASSYSGQGSTAFF. The chain couples TRBV6-5 to TRBJ1-1, with TRBD1 as a possible D gene (6 bases). The CDR3 spans 14 residues. The germline V gene has CDR1 MNHEY and CDR2 SVGAGI.

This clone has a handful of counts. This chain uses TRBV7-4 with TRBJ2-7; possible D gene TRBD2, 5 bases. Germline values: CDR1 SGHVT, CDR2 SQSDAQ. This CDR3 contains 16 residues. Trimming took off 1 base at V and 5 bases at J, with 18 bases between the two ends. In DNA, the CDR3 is TGTGCCAGCAGCTTAGGTCAACGGGGAAGCGCACACGAGCAGTACTTC. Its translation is CASSLGQRGSAHEQYF.

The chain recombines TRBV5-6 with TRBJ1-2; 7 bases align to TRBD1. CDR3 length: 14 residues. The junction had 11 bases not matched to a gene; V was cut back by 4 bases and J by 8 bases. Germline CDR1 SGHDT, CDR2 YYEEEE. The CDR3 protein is CASSVTTGVGGYTF. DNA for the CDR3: TGTGCCAGCAGCGTAACCACAGGGGTGGGAGGCTACACCTTC.